Sequencing of this TCR beta chain was carried out in a study of regulatory T cells in long-lasting Graves disease. Study results and limitations: Thyroid tissue went unstudied; only peripheral blood was examined.

At least ten counts were recorded for this clonotype. What it recognizes is unknown. To make TCR beta libraries, researchers used iRepertoire HTBI primers and Arm-PCR of CDR3 regions. How the authors handled the data: Spanning all samples, the identified segments comprised 60 to 70 TRBV and some 15 TRBJ. TCRdb passed the multiplex PCR reads through MiXCR, listing each CDR3 protein once. The V and J calls and clone size are TCRdb's, not the authors'. The repertoire includes 510,000 or so distinct CDR3 sequences, approximately 12% of them detected once, and around 10% sits in the top ten. Time point: newly diagnosed GD, antithyroid drugs for less than 3 months. Construction of the TCR library relied on RNA isolated from PBMCs. These same data were also listed under a study on T cells in Graves' hyperthyroidism and ophthalmopathy. As that report states: Newly diagnosed hyperthyroidism patients aged 18 to 65 years had disease lasting under 2 months.

The source material was peripheral blood mononuclear cells (PBMCs), sampled at new diagnosis, from a patient treated with antithyroid drugs. The receptor was isolated from a young woman with Graves disease.

Here the CDR3 reads CASSDRLRDGYTF. The CDR3 DNA reads as TGTGCCAGCAGTGATCGCTTACGGGATGGCTACACCTTC. The rearrangement uses TRBV6-1 and TRBJ1-2, with D uncertain. Germline CDR1 reads MNHNS; CDR2 reads SASEGT. This CDR3 has 13 residues. V dropped 3 bases and J dropped 6 bases, with 11 bases sitting between them.